The 9 T cell receptor beta chains below were found in one sample sequenced in a study of T cells in Graves' hyperthyroidism and ophthalmopathy. RNA transcripts yielded amplified TCR beta CDR3 regions. The HTBI primer set served for first-round RT-PCR of the TCR CDR3. One entry per CDR3 protein results from TCRdb running MiXCR on the multiplex PCR reads. The sample has 300,000 or so distinct CDR3 sequences; over 20% are singletons. Material: blood. Receptors originate from a woman aged 45 to 65 with Graves' hyperthyroidism.

This clonotype showed up many times. This chain joins TRBV5-1 and TRBJ1-1; no definite D call. The CDR3 sequence is 15 residues long. Germline CDR1 reads SGHRS; CDR2 reads YFSETQ. The V end was cut by 0 bases, the J end by 2 bases, with 11 bases between. CDR3 sequence: CASSLEWQLNTEAFF. Written as DNA, the CDR3 is TGCGCCAGCAGCTTGGAATGGCAGCTAAACACTGAAGCTTTCTTT.

This clonotype was counted only a few times. The V call is TRBV10-2, the J call TRBJ2-7; D gene unclear. Per germline, CDR1 WSHSY and CDR2 SAAADI. With 6 bases removed from V and 3 bases from J, the gap between germline ends came to 9 bases. This CDR3 is built from 12 residues. The CDR3 coding sequence is TGCGCCAGCAGAGACGTGAACTACGAGCAGTACTTC. Encoded protein: CASRDVNYEQYF.

This chain connects TRBV7-8 to TRBJ2-7; D is possibly TRBD2 (6 bases). V was trimmed by 3 bases and J by 3 bases, leaving 12 bases between them. The CDR3 spans 14 residues. CDR1 SGHVS and CDR2 FQNEAQ come from the germline V gene. The CDR3 DNA follows: TGTGCCAGCAGCTTGGGACTCCAGATCTACGAGCAGTACTTC. It codes for CASSLGLQIYEQYF.

This sequence joins TRBV7-8 and TRBJ2-7; a weak D match, TRBD1 (5 bases). CDR1 is SGHVS, CDR2 FQNEAQ, per germline. The CDR3 is made up of 14 amino acids. V dropped 0 bases and J dropped 5 bases, with 11 bases sitting between them. The CDR3 nucleotides read TGTGCCAGCAGCTTAGCAAATCAAGGGGACGAGCAGTACTTC. Translating it yields CASSLANQGDEQYF.

There are many counts of this clonotype. The CDR3 protein is CASSLGTAGSEQYF. In nucleotides, the CDR3 is TGTGCCAGCAGCTTAGGGACGGCCGGGTCCGAGCAGTACTTC. This chain links TRBV7-9 with TRBJ2-7; D gene uncertain. With 1 base removed from V and 6 bases from J, the gap between germline ends came to 13 bases. The V gene's germline CDR1 is SEHNR and CDR2 FQNEAQ (reference sequence). There are 14 residues in the CDR3.

The rearrangement links TRBV4-1 to TRBJ2-2; TRBD2 matches 11 bases. Germline values: CDR1 MGHRA, CDR2 YSYEKL. V lost 4 bases to trimming and J lost 0 bases; unmatched junction nucleotides: 16. The CDR3 has 21 residues. CDR3 amino acids: CASSRRDAASGGFSNTGELFF. CDR3 nucleotide sequence: TGCGCCAGCAGCCGGCGAGATGCGGCTAGCGGGGGGTTTTCGAACACCGGGGAGCTGTTTTTT.

The sample holds many counts of this clonotype. This chain uses TRBV18 with TRBJ2-7; 14 bases fit TRBD2. CDR3 length equals 15 residues. V gave up 3 bases and J gave up 3 bases; unmatched junction bases: 1. Per germline, CDR1 KGHSH and CDR2 LQKENI. The CDR3 spells CASSPGTSGGYEQYF. Written as DNA, the CDR3 is TGTGCCAGCTCACCCGGGACTAGCGGGGGCTACGAGCAGTACTTC.

The rearrangement links TRBV13 to TRBJ2-2; maybe TRBD2 (6 bases). V lost 0 bases and J 6 bases, leaving 14 bases between the germline ends. From germline, CDR1 is PRHDT and CDR2 FYEKMQ (reference sequence). This CDR3 is built from 16 residues. The CDR3 DNA is TGTGCCAGCAGCTTAGGTCGGAGGGCCAGGGCCGGGGAGCTGTTTTTT. Translation gives CASSLGRRARAGELFF.

This clonotype showed up just a few times. The chain employs TRBV24-1 and TRBJ2-3; 9 positions match TRBD2. In germline, CDR1 is KGHDR, CDR2 SFDVKD. CDR3 size: 16 residues. V lost 0 bases, J lost 9 bases, and 9 bases stayed unmatched. CDR3 sequence reads: CATSDLHSGSEDTQYF. The CDR3 nucleotides are TGTGCCACCAGTGATTTGCATAGCGGGAGTGAAGACACGCAGTATTTT.